Sequencing of this T cell receptor beta chain was carried out in a study of cytomegalovirus exposure and HLA in healthy donors. Amplification used 60 Vbeta primers and 13 Jbeta primers. The method was immunoSEQ multiplex PCR; TCRdb's version includes in-frame clones alone and lacks a portion of them. The data show some 94,000 clones, around 73% seen once. Whole-study findings and limits: Among the sequence variants, a highly shared cluster was likely an artifact of sequencing. Overall, approximately 150 TCR beta chains were annotated as cytomegalovirus-associated. In a later analysis, productive TCRs from donors in an Asian-associated ancestry cluster reportedly carried fewer N-insertions than the cohort mean.

About this clone itself: The antigen is unknown.

Germline trimming cut 4 bases from V and 9 bases from J; bases unmatched to any gene: 2. CDR1 MNHNS and CDR2 SASEGT come from the germline V gene. This CDR3 region has 13 residues. Despite likely unrecorded immune exposures, the donors were nominally healthy at the time of sampling. The sequence was obtained from a man aged 35 to 55 in good health and CMV-seronegative. Input material: PBMCs. The chain couples TRBV6-1 to TRBJ1-6; 8 bases match TRBD1. CDR3 protein: CASSVTGGSPLHF. The CDR3 DNA reads TGTGCCAGCAGTGTCACAGGGGGTTCACCCCTCCACTTT.